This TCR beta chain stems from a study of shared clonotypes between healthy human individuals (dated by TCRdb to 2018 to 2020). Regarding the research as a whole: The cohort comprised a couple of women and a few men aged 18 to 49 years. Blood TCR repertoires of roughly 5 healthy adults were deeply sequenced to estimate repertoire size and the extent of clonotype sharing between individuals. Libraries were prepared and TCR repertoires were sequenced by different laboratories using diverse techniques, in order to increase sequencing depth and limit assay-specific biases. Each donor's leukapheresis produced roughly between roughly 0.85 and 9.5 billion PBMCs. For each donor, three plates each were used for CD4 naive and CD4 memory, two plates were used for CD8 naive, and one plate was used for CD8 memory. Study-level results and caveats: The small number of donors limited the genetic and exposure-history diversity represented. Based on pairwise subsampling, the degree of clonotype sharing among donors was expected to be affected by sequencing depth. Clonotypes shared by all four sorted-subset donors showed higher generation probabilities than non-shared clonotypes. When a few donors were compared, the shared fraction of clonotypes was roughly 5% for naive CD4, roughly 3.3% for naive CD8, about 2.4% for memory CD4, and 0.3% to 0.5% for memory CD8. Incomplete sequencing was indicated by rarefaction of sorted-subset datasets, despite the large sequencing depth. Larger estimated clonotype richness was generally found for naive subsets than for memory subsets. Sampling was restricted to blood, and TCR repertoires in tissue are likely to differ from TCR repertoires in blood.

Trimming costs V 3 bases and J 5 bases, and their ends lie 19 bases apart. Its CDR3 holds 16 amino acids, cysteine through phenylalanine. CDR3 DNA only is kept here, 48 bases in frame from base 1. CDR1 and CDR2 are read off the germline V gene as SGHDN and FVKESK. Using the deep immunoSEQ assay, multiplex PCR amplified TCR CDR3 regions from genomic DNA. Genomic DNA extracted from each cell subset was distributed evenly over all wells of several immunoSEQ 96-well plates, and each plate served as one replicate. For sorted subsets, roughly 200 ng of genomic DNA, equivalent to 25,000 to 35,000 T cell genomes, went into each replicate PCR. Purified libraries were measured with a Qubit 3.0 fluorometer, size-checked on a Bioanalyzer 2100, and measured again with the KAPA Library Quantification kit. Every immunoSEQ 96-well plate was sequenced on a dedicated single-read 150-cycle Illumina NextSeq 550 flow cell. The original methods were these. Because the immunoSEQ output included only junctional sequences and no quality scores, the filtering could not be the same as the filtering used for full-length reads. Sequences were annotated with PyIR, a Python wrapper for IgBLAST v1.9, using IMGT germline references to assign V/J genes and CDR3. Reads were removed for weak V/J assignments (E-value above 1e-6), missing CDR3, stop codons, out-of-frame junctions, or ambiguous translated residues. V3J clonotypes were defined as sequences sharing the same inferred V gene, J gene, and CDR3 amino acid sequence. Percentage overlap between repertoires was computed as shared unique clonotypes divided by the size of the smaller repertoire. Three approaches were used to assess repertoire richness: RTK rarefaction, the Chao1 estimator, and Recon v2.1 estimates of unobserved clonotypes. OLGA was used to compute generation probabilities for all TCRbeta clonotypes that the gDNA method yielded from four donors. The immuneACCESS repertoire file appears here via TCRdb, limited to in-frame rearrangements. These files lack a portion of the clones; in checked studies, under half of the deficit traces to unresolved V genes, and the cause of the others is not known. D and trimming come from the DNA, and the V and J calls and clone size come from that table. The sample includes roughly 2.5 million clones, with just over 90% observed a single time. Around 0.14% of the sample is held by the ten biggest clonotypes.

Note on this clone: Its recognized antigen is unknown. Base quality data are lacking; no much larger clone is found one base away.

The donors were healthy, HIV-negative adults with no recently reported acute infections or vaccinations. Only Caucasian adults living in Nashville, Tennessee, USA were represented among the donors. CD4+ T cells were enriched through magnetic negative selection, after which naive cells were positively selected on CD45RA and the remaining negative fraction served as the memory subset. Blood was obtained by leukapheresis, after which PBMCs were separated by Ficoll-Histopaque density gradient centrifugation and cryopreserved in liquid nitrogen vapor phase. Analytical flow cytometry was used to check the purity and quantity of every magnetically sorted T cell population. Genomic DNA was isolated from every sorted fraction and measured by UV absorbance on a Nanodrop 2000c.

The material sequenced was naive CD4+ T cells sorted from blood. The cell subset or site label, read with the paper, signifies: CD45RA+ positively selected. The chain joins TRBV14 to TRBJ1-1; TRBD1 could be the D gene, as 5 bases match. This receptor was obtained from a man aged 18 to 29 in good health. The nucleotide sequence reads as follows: TGTGCCAGCAGCCAGCCCGGCCGGGGGGAAAAGACTGAAGCTTTCTTT. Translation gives CASSQPGRGEKTEAFF.